This entry lists 26 T cell receptor beta chains sequenced from one sample in a study of Ad26.COV2.S vaccination and SARS-CoV-2 variants. Treatment in this sample: roughly 18 received Ad26.COV2.S at low or high dose, single or two shots; 5 received placebo; per-sample allocation not given. Samples analyzed were those drawn on day 63 after the first vaccine or placebo injection. Clones were read by immunoSEQ multiplex PCR, and TCRdb kept only the in-frame ones, dropping some. The sample has a few hundred thousand clones; 87% are singletons. This sample comprised peripheral blood, obtained in a trial of Ad26.COV2.S vaccine versus placebo. The receptor source for this set is a person between 18 and 59 years old who received the Ad26.COV2.S COVID-19 vaccine or a placebo.

V gene TRBV4-3 combines with J gene TRBJ2-2; TRBD2 might be the D (5 bases). V was shortened by 0 bases and J by 7 bases, with 9 bases between the two germline ends. CDR3 length: 14 residues. In germline, CDR1 is LGHNA, CDR2 YSLEER. The CDR3 DNA reads TGCGCCAGCAGCCAAGATGAGGGCATCGGGGAGCTGTTTTTT. This codes for CASSQDEGIGELFF.

The gene calls are TRBV27 and TRBJ2-3, with D uncertain. V lost 4 bases to trimming and J lost 1 base, with 12 bases between them. The length of the CDR3 is 15 residues. Germline V lookup: CDR1 MNHEY, CDR2 SMNVEV (reference sequence). This CDR3 reads CASSSWLGRTDTQYF. The CDR3 nucleotides are TGTGCCAGCAGTTCATGGCTAGGGCGCACAGATACGCAGTATTTT.

This clone was picked up a small number of times. The rearrangement joins TRBV29-1 to TRBJ1-2, with D hard to call. The V gene's germline CDR1 is SQVTM and CDR2 ANQGSEA. The CDR3 consists of 12 residues. Trimming shortened V by 1 base and J by 1 base, and 4 bases separated the two germline ends. CDR3 loop: CSVEGDNYGYTF. As DNA, the CDR3 is TGCAGCGTTGAAGGGGATAACTATGGCTACACCTTC. Combining the CDR3 with reference TRBV29-1 and TRBJ1-2 gives the whole variable domain SAVISQKPSRDICQRGTSLTIQCQVDSQVTMMFWYRQQPGQSLTLIATANQGSEATYESGFVIDKFPISRPNLTFSTLTVSNMSPEDSSIYLCSVEGDNYGYTFGSGTRLTVV.

The rearrangement links TRBV7-6 to TRBJ1-4, with TRBD1 as a possible D gene (5 bases). CDR1 SGHVS and CDR2 FNYEAQ come from the germline V gene. This CDR3 region has 15 residues. The ends were cut back, 1 base at V and 4 bases at J, with 10 bases in the middle. The CDR3 is CASSLVGGSNEKLFF. The CDR3, as DNA: TGTGCCAGCAGCTTAGTCGGGGGAAGTAATGAAAAACTGTTTTTT.

This clone was counted once. The chain employs TRBV7-3 and TRBJ1-4; 9 bases map to TRBD1. With V trimmed by 5 bases and J by 5 bases, 9 bases remained unmatched. Per the germline V gene, CDR1 is SGHTA and CDR2 is FQGTGA. The CDR3 covers 16 residues. CDR3 bases: TGTGCCAGCAGCGGGACAGGGAGGGTAGAAAATGAAAAACTGTTTTTT. It is translated as CASSGTGRVENEKLFF.

The rearrangement uses TRBV9 and TRBJ2-7; 10 nucleotides agree with TRBD2. This CDR3 has 15 residues. V lost 3 bases, J lost 0 bases, and 3 bases stayed unmatched. Germline V gene sequence: CDR1 SGDLS, CDR2 YYNGEE. This CDR3 is CASSATSGPSYEQYF. The CDR3 coding sequence is TGTGCCAGCAGCGCGACTAGCGGGCCCTCCTACGAGCAGTACTTC.

This rearrangement joins TRBV9 to TRBJ1-3; D unclear. The CDR3 has 13 residues. The V end was cut by 3 bases, the J end by 7 bases, with 11 bases between. CDR1 is SGDLS, CDR2 YYNGEE, per germline. The CDR3 DNA reads TGTGCCAGCAGCGCTGGTACTGCTAACACCATATATTTT. It encodes CASSAGTANTIYF.

Note on this clone: The conserved phenylalanine or tryptophan normally closing the CDR3 is absent here, so this likely arose from a read error. The chain has TRBV27 and TRBJ2-7, with 8 positions matching TRBD1. Trimming took 8 bases from V and 7 from J; bases not matched to a gene: 13. The CDR3 runs 14 residues. In germline, CDR1 is MNHEY, CDR2 SMNVEV (reference sequence). DNA for the CDR3: TGTGCCAGCGCACCCCAGGGGGCTGGTGGGGAGCAGTACCTC. This codes for CASAPQGAGGEQYL.

The chain couples TRBV6-6 to TRBJ1-4; D ambiguous. The CDR3 is made up of 11 amino acids. Germline CDR1 and CDR2: MNHNY and SVGAGI (reference sequence). V shed 5 bases and J shed 7 bases, with 5 bases lying between them. DNA for the CDR3: TGTGCCAGCAGTGACACTGAAAAACTGTTTTTT. Translated: CASSDTEKLFF.

The J gene is TRBJ2-5, the V gene TRBV7-2; D might be TRBD2 (7 bases). Trimming pared 4 bases from V and 5 bases from J, leaving 20 bases between. The CDR3 is made up of 16 amino acids. Germline-derived CDR1 and CDR2 are SGHTA and FQGNSA. CDR3 DNA: TGTGCCAGCAGCTCCCTCGGGGGGCTATTCGGGGAGACCCAGTACTTC. It yields the protein CASSSLGGLFGETQYF.

The gene calls are TRBV24-1 and TRBJ1-5; D perhaps matches TRBD1 (6 bases). The germline gives CDR1 KGHDR, CDR2 SFDVKD. The CDR3 extends over 13 amino acids. V lost 8 bases to trimming and J lost 3 bases, with 10 bases between them. This CDR3 reads CATMGAANQPQHF. CDR3 sequence (DNA): TGTGCCACCATGGGGGCAGCCAATCAGCCCCAGCATTTT.

The table lists this clone with a few counts. V and J are TRBV7-8 and TRBJ1-4; D might be TRBD1 (5 bases). The V end lost 4 bases, the J end lost 12 bases, and 15 bases lay between the germline ends. Germline CDR1 is SGHVS and CDR2 is FQNEAQ. The CDR3 extends over 13 amino acids. Here the CDR3 reads CASSSARRGELFF. The CDR3 coding sequence is TGTGCCAGCAGCTCAGCCCGGAGGGGTGAACTGTTTTTT.

This chain joins TRBV5-5 and TRBJ2-7; D is unresolved. CDR1 SGHKS and CDR2 YYEKEE come from the germline V gene (reference sequence). The V and J ends lost 4 bases and 0 bases respectively, with 11 bases between them. The CDR3 consists of 14 residues. In DNA, the CDR3 is TGTGCCAGCAGCCTTACAGCTTTCTCCTACGAGCAGTACGTC. Its protein product is CASSLTAFSYEQYV.

The J gene is TRBJ2-1, the V gene TRBV6-1; no firm D call. CDR3 length equals 15 residues. Germline CDR1 reads MNHNS; CDR2 reads SASEGT. Trimming removed 0 bases from V and 6 bases from J, with 12 bases in between. The CDR3 sequence is CASSEASLPLNEQFF. Written as DNA, the CDR3 is TGTGCCAGCAGTGAAGCTAGTCTCCCTCTCAATGAGCAGTTCTTC.

The CDR3 DNA sequence: TGTGCCAGCAGTATCTCAGCGGGGGATTCCTACGAGCAGTACTTC. Protein product: CASSISAGDSYEQYF. The rearrangement links TRBV6-4 to TRBJ2-7; 8 nucleotides line up with TRBD2. V trimming: 5 bases; J trimming: 1 base; junction bases outside the gene matches: 7. The CDR3 has 15 residues. Germline CDR1 reads MRHNA; CDR2 reads SNTAGT.

This chain joins TRBV5-1 and TRBJ2-7; 10 bases line up with TRBD1. With V trimmed by 5 bases and J by 7 bases, 9 bases remained unmatched. The CDR3 consists of 14 residues. Germline V gives CDR1 SGHRS, CDR2 YFSETQ. CDR3 DNA: TGCGCCAGCAGACCTGGACAGGGGGAAGGGGAGCAGTACTTC. It is translated as CASRPGQGEGEQYF.

The V and J genes are TRBV3-1 (or the pseudogene TRBV3-2) and TRBJ2-1, with 9 bases identical to TRBD2. The CDR3 extends over 15 amino acids. Germline lookup yields CDR1 LGHDT and CDR2 YNNKEL (reference sequence). Unmatched junction bases numbered 6, after V lost 4 bases and J lost 5 bases. As DNA, the CDR3 is TGTGCCAGCAGCCTTAGCGGGAGAATGGACAATGAGCAGTTCTTC. Protein product: CASSLSGRMDNEQFF.

This chain connects TRBV11-2 to TRBJ2-7; a weak D match, TRBD1 (6 bases). In germline, CDR1 is SGHAT, CDR2 FQNNGV. The length of the CDR3 is 16 residues. Trimming removed 0 bases at V and 5 bases at J, with 17 bases between. The CDR3 sequence is CASSLDPQGRDDEQYV. CDR3 bases: TGTGCCAGCAGCTTAGATCCACAGGGAAGGGATGACGAGCAGTACGTC.

This sequence joins TRBV23-1 and TRBJ1-4; TRBD1 aligns across 9 bases. TRBV23-1 is classed as an ORF, of uncertain function. After removal of 9 bases from V and 3 bases from J, the junction contained 11 bases not matched to a gene. The CDR3 runs to 16 residues. CDR3 sequence reads: CARGQGGFSANEKLFF. The DNA of the CDR3 is TGCGCCAGGGGACAGGGAGGATTCTCGGCTAATGAAAAACTGTTTTTT.

V gene TRBV30 combines with J gene TRBJ2-3; 10 bases fit TRBD2. The germline gives CDR1 GTSNPN, CDR2 SVGIG (reference sequence). The CDR3 totals 11 residues. CDR3 in DNA: TGTGCTTTTAGCGGGGGGGATACGCAGTATTTT. Protein: CAFSGGDTQYF.

Only a few counts were recorded for this clone. The chain has TRBV12-3 or TRBV12-4 and TRBJ2-1; a possible D gene is TRBD1 (6 bases). Deletions cut 7 bases from V and 5 bases from J, with 12 bases between. The CDR3 contains 13 residues. This CDR3 is CASTLGQNNEQFF. In nucleotides, the CDR3 is TGTGCCAGCACCTTAGGACAGAACAATGAGCAGTTCTTC.

Here the CDR3 reads CASSLYRGGTEAFF. The CDR3 DNA follows: TGCGCCAGCAGCTTGTATAGGGGAGGCACTGAAGCTTTCTTT. The chain is built from TRBV5-1 and TRBJ1-1, with D perhaps matching TRBD1 (5 bases). The germline V and J ends were trimmed by 1 base and 4 bases, with 11 bases remaining between them. Germline V CDR1 and CDR2: SGHRS, YFSETQ. This CDR3 is 14 amino acids long.

This rearrangement joins TRBV7-3 to TRBJ2-5, with a possible D match to TRBD1 (5 bases). CDR1 and CDR2 (germline): SGHTA, FQGTGA. This CDR3 contains 15 residues. V was shortened by 0 bases and J by 1 base, with 9 bases between the two germline ends. The CDR3 nucleotides read TGTGCCAGCAGCTTAACAAGACAGCCCCAAGAGACCCAGTACTTC. This translates into CASSLTRQPQETQYF.

This chain links TRBV7-2 with TRBJ2-7; TRBD2 matches 8 bases. Losses at the gene ends were 4 bases for V and 5 bases for J; bases not matched to a gene: 16. The CDR3 sequence is 17 residues long. The V gene's germline CDR1 is SGHTA and CDR2 FQGNSA. CDR3 residues: CASSSTIAGLKVHEQYF. The CDR3 region has the DNA TGTGCCAGCAGCTCGACCATAGCGGGGTTGAAGGTGCACGAGCAGTACTTC.

The chain couples TRBV5-1 to TRBJ2-7; 9 nucleotides align to TRBD1. After removal of 2 bases from V and 0 bases from J, the junction contained 3 bases not matched to a gene. Germline-derived CDR1 and CDR2 are SGHRS and YFSETQ. The CDR3 sequence is 15 residues long. CDR3 bases: TGCGCCAGCAGCTTTGTGACAGGGGGCTCCTACGAGCAGTACTTC. Translating gives CASSFVTGGSYEQYF.

This clone showed up just a few times. V gene TRBV6-5 combines with J gene TRBJ1-2; D unresolved. The germline CDR1 and CDR2 sequences are MNHEY and SVGAGI. The ends were cut back, 6 bases at V and 4 bases at J, with 18 bases in the middle. The CDR3 contains 15 residues. The CDR3 DNA is TGTGCCAGCAGGCCCACGGTGGAGGGAATCTATGGCTACACCTTC. As protein: CASRPTVEGIYGYTF.